The present entry profiles one T cell receptor (beta chain) with its context. Germline V gives CDR1 MDHEN, CDR2 SYDVKM. V was clipped by 6 bases and J by 1 base, with 15 bases between them. The CDR3 contains 15 residues. This record belongs to a study of T cell changes during pregnancy in multiple sclerosis. Clones were sequenced by immunoSEQ multiplex PCR, and TCRdb holds only the in-frame ones, with some missing. The table lists about 94,000 clones, 93% of them singletons. The chain is built from TRBV28 and TRBJ1-1, with D perhaps TRBD1 (5 bases). The sequence was obtained from a female donor with multiple sclerosis, enrolled in a pregnancy study. Sequenced material: peripheral blood, taken after pregnancy. The CDR3 sequence is CASSKLEGPNTEAFF. CDR3 in DNA: TGTGCCAGCAGCAAACTGGAGGGGCCGAACACTGAAGCTTTCTTT. The full variable domain, rest sourced from reference TRBV28 and TRBJ1-1, is DVKVTQSSRYLVKRTGEKVFLECVQDMDHENMFWYRQDPGLGLRLIYFSYDVKMKEKGDIPEGYSVSREKKERFSLILESASTNQTSMYLCASSKLEGPNTEAFFGQGTRLTVV.